The rows below give T cell receptor beta chains drawn from one sample of a study of blood T cell repertoires in COVID-19. Libraries were prepared by immunoSEQ multiplex PCR; TCRdb keeps only in-frame clonotypes and omits some of them. This table has fewer than 300,000 clones, approximately 85% appearing once. The sample taken for sequencing was PBMCs or T cells enriched from blood (not recorded which). The receptor source for this set is a woman in her twenties or thirties who had recovered from COVID-19. Both conserved end residues are part of each CDR3. A D gene is named only where the DNA matches it firmly.

D | J | V | DNA | CDR3
TRBD2 | TRBJ2-7 | TRBV28 | TGTGCCAGCAGTATTGCTCTAGCGGGAGCCTACGAGCAGTACTTC | CASSIALAGAYEQYF
TRBD2 | TRBJ2-1 | TRBV3-1/TRBV3-2 | TGTGCCAGCAGCATGAGCGGGACTACCTACAATGAGCAGTTCTTC | CASSMSGTTYNEQFF
. | TRBJ1-4 | TRBV7-8 | TGTGCCAGCACTCGGGTCGCTGAAAAACTGTTTTTT | CASTRVAEKLFF
. | TRBJ1-2 | TRBV4-2 | TGTGCCAGCAGCCAAGAGACGGGGAATAACTATGGCTACACCTTC | CASSQETGNNYGYTF
TRBD1 | TRBJ1-1 | TRBV2 | TGTGCACAGGGGTCGAACACTGAAGCTTTCTTT | CAQGSNTEAFF
TRBD1 | TRBJ1-4 | TRBV5-1 | TGCGCCAGCAGCTTGCGCCGGGACAGGGGGGCTGAAAAACTGTTTTTT | CASSLRRDRGAEKLFF
TRBD1 | TRBJ2-4 | TRBV10-1 | TGCGCCAGCAGCAAAGACTCGCCGGGACAGCAAAACATTCAGTACTTC | CASSKDSPGQQNIQYF
. | TRBJ2-7 | TRBV15 | TGTGCCACCAGCCTTGGAGGGGGGGGATACGAGCAGTACTTC | CATSLGGGGYEQYF
TRBD1 | TRBJ2-7 | TRBV10-3 | TGTGCCATCAGGGAGGGACAGGGCGAGCAGTACTTC | CAIREGQGEQYF
TRBD2 | TRBJ2-1 | TRBV9 | TGTGCCAGCAGCGTAGAACTAGCGGGAGATGGTGAGCAGTTCTTC | CASSVELAGDGEQFF
TRBD1 | TRBJ2-2 | TRBV19 | TGTGCCAGTACGACAGGGGGGAACACCGGGGAGCTGTTTTTT | CASTTGGNTGELFF
TRBD2 | TRBJ2-3 | TRBV15 | TGTGCCACCAGCAGAGTCGGTGCGGGAGGGTCCCTAAGTACAGATACGCAGTATTTT | CATSRVGAGGSLSTDTQYF
TRBD1 | TRBJ2-7 | TRBV9 | TGTGCCAGCAGCTCCGGACAGGGGGCATACGAGCAGTACTTC | CASSSGQGAYEQYF
. | TRBJ1-2 | TRBV28 | TGTGCCAGCACCACGGAGGGCAGGGCCTATGGCTACACCTTC | CASTTEGRAYGYTF
. | TRBJ1-1 | TRBV14 | TGTGCCAGCAGCCTCGGGTATTTCACTGAAGCTTTCTTT | CASSLGYFTEAFF
. | TRBJ2-5 | TRBV5-4 | TGTGCCAGCAGCTTGGCCGGGAAAGAGACCCAGTACTTC | CASSLAGKETQYF
. | TRBJ2-7 | TRBV2 | TGTGCCAGCAGTGGAGACAGGTCCTACGAGCAGTACTTC | CASSGDRSYEQYF
. | TRBJ1-1 | TRBV5-1 | TGCGCCAGCAGCTTGGGGGGCATGAACACTGAAGCTTTCTTT | CASSLGGMNTEAFF
TRBD1 | TRBJ1-4 | TRBV6-5 | TGTGCCAGCAGTTACTCGGGACAGGGAAATGAAAAACTGTTTTTT | CASSYSGQGNEKLFF
. | TRBJ2-3 | TRBV9 | TGTGCCAGCAGCGTACACTTGGTTGCAGATACGCAGTATTTT | CASSVHLVADTQYF
. | TRBJ1-6 | TRBV7-9 | TGTGCCAGCAGCTACGCGGAGTCCTATAATTCACCCCTCCACTTT | CASSYAESYNSPLHF
. | TRBJ1-5 | TRBV18 | TGTGCCAGCTCACCTCAGGGCACTCAGCCCCAGCATTTT | CASSPQGTQPQHF
TRBD1 | TRBJ2-2 | TRBV6-5 | TGTGCCAGCAGCCCCCGGACAGGGGGCACCGGGGAGCTGTTTTTT | CASSPRTGGTGELFF
. | TRBJ1-1 | TRBV4-1 | TGCGCCAGCAGCCAAGAAGGCGGGTGGAACACTGAAGCTTTCTTT | CASSQEGGWNTEAFF
TRBD1 | TRBJ2-2 | TRBV18 | TGTGCCAGCTCATACAGGGGTACCGGGGAGCTGTTTTTT | CASSYRGTGELFF
TRBD1 | TRBJ2-2 | TRBV25-1 | TGTGCCAGCAGTGAGCTGCAGGGGGCGGGCGGGGAGCTGTTTTTT | CASSELQGAGGELFF
TRBD1 | TRBJ2-7 | TRBV7-2 | TGTGCCAGCAGCCCTGACAGGGGCCCCTACGAGCAGTACTTC | CASSPDRGPYEQYF
TRBD1 | TRBJ1-5 | TRBV3-1/TRBV3-2 | TGTGCCAGCAGCGGGACAGGCGGCAATCAGCCCCAGCATTTT | CASSGTGGNQPQHF
. | TRBJ1-1 | TRBV10-2 | TGCGCCAGCAGTGAGTGGGGGGGGTCTGAAGCTTTCTTT | CASSEWGGSEAFF